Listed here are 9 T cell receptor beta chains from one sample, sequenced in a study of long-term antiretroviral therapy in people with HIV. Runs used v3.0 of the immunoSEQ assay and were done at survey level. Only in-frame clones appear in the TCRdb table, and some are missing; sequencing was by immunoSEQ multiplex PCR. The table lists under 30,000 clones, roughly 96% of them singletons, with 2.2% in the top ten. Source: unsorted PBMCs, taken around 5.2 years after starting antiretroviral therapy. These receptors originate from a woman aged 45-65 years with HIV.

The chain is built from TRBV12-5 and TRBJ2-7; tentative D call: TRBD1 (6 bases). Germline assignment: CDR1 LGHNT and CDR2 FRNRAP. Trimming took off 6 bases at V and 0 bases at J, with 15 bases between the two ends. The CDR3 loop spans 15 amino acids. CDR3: CASGETGQFSYEQYF. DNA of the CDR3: TGTGCTAGTGGGGAGACAGGTCAATTCTCCTACGAGCAGTACTTC.

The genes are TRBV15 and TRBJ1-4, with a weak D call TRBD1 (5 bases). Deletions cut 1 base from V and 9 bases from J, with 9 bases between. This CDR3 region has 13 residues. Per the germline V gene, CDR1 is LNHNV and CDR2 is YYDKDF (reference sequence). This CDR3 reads CATSRGREQKLFF. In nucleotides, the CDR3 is TGTGCCACCAGCAGAGGCAGGGAGCAAAAACTGTTTTTT.

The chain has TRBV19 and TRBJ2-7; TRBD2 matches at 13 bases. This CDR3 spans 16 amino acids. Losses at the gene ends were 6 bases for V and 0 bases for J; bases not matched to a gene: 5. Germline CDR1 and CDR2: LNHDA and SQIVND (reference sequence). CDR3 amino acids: CASRRTSGRGSYEQYF. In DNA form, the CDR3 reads TGTGCCAGTAGAAGGACTAGCGGGAGAGGCTCCTACGAGCAGTACTTC. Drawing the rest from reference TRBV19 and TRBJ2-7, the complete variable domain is DGGITQSPKYLFRKEGQNVTLSCEQNLNHDAMYWYRQDPGQGLRLIYYSQIVNDFQKGDIAEGYSVSREKKESFPLTVTSAQKNPTAFYLCASRRTSGRGSYEQYFGPGTRLTVT.

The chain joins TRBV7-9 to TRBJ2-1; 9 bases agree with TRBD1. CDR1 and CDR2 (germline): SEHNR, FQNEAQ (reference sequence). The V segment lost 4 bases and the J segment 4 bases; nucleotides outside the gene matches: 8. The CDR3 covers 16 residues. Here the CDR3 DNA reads TGTGCCAGCAGCTCAGTACAGGGGGCCCCGTACAATGAGCAGTTCTTC. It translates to CASSSVQGAPYNEQFF.

The CDR3 DNA is TGTGCCAGCTCACCCGGTCCTGCATATGGCTACACCTTC. As protein: CASSPGPAYGYTF. This chain uses TRBV18 with TRBJ1-2; D ambiguous. Trimming removed 3 bases from V and 5 bases from J, with 10 bases in between. CDR3 size: 13 residues. Germline CDR1 is KGHSH and CDR2 is LQKENI. Supplemented by reference TRBV18 and TRBJ1-2, the full variable domain reads NAGVMQNPRHLVRRRGQEARLRCSPMKGHSHVYWYRQLPEEGLKFMVYLQKENIIDESGMPKERFSAEFPKEGPSILRIQQVVRGDSAAYFCASSPGPAYGYTFGSGTRLTVV.

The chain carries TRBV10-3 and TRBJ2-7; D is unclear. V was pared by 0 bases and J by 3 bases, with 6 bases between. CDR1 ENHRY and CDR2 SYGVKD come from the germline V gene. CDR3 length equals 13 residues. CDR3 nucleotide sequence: TGTGCCATCAGTGAGTCAGGCAACTACGAGCAGTACTTC. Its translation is CAISESGNYEQYF.

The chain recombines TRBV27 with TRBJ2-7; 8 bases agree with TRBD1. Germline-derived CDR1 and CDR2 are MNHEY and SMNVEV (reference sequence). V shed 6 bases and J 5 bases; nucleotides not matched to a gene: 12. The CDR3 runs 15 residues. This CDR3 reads CASSYLRTGRNEQYF. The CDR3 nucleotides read TGTGCCAGCAGCTATCTCCGGACAGGGAGGAACGAGCAGTACTTC.

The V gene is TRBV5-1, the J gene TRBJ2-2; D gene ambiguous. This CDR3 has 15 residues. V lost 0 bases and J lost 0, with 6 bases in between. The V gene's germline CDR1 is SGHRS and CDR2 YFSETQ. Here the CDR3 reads CASSLELTNTGELFF. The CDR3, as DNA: TGCGCCAGCAGCTTGGAACTTACGAACACCGGGGAGCTGTTTTTT.

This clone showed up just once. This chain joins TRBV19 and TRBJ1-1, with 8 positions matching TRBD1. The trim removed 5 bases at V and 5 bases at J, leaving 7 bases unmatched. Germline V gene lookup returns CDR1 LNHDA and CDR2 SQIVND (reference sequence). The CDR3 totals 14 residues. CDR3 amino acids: CASSDGQGGTEAFF. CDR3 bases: TGTGCCAGTAGTGACGGACAGGGAGGGACTGAAGCTTTCTTT.